The text below deals with one T cell receptor beta chain. The specificity of this receptor is unknown. No clone much larger than this one lies a single base away; base qualities are absent. CD4+ T cells from unexposed donors were collected before the COVID-19 pandemic (2011-2018). After 10 days of culture, CD4+ T cells were isolated with the EasySep CD4+ T cell isolation kit. As cell number allowed, CD4+ T cells from unexposed donors were tested for reactivity to SARS-CoV-2 S and N and to four common cold coronavirus spike pools. PBMCs were cultured at roughly 2.2 million per well in IMDM supplemented with around 5% human AB serum and roughly 9.6 IU/ml IL-2. Half of the culture medium was replaced with fresh IL-2-containing medium on days 3 and 7. Each peptide culture condition was generally run in triplicate replicate wells. The leukapheresis product used for the unexposed donors was purchased from a commercial source. PBMCs were isolated from leukapheresis product or whole blood by Ficoll-Paque PLUS gradient centrifugation. PBMCs were either cryopreserved at -140°C or used fresh in the expansion assay. The QIAamp Micro DNA Kit was used to extract genomic DNA from the CD4+ T cells.

The library was made by the immunoSEQ multiplex PCR assay. In the paper's pipeline: During preprocessing, nonproductive sequences were discarded, as were any CDR3s that did not begin with C, did not end with F or W, or were shorter than 7 amino acids. The MANAFEST web app was used to call antigen-specific clonotypes on the basis of expansion compared with the reference and with other culture wells. A clone was considered positive if the clone showed significant expansion compared with the reference culture in 2 of 3 replicate wells at an FDR below 0.05. For a clone to be considered positive, significant expansion relative to all other tandem wells and an odds ratio above 5 were also required. Pairwise Levenshtein distance, computed with the stringdist R package after three terminal residues were trimmed from each end, was used as the measure of CDR3 homology. The clones in this table, taken by TCRdb from immuneACCESS, are in-frame only. Not every clone is retained; where verified, under half of the shortfall comes from an unresolved V gene, and the cause of the rest is unknown. V, J and clone size are those of that table, while D and trimming were read from the DNA. Recorded for this sample are roughly 20,000 clones; less than 70% of them occurred a single time. The leading ten clones occupy around 10% of the sample.

Taken from cysteine to phenylalanine, the CDR3 has 17 residues. The read is trimmed to its CDR3 DNA, 51 bases read in frame from base 1. V trim: 1 base; J trim: 0 bases; unmatched bases: 3. The germline V gene yields MNHNS for CDR1 and SASEGT for CDR2. The sample originates from a study of CD4 T cells in relation to SARS-CoV-2 and coronaviruses listed by TCRdb under 2021. Some background on the complete study: The ViraFEST assay cultured PBMCs with antigen for 10 days, then sequenced TCR beta CDR3s to find antigen-specific clonal expansions. Memory CD4+ T cell crossreactivity between SARS-CoV-2 and common cold coronavirus spike proteins was assessed at the TCR clonotype level in the study. An HIV-1 Nef peptide pool or a no-peptide culture served as the negative reference condition. Patient-derived lymphoblastoid cell lines were used to map the HLA restriction of shared crossreactive spike epitopes. A different TCR-beta assay, based on Illumina, was used to sequence expansion assays from other donors in the study. Samples from a few pre-COVID donors and the naive versus memory experiments were sequenced with the Adaptive Biotechnologies TCR-sequencing kit; other data were Illumina-based.

What the research found in general, with its limitations: Compared with monoreactive clones, crossreactive clones had significantly weaker SARS-CoV-2-driven expansion, a result consistent with antigenic imprinting. Because the crossreactivity analysis focused on spike protein, crossreactivity against other viral proteins was not assessed. In roughly 65% of donors, memory CD4+ clonotypes turned up that crossrecognized SARS-CoV-2 and at least one common cold coronavirus spike. Because no donor provided both pre-pandemic and post-infection samples, tracing the source of pre-existing responses was limited. The study was limited by small numbers of patients and tested TCRs.

In this chain, TRBV6-1 is recombined with TRBJ2-7, and 13 junction bases match TRBD2. This receptor was identified in a human donor in good health. Sequenced material: CD4+ T cells from PBMCs, cultured in vitro. The DNA reads as follows: TGTGCCAGCAGTGAAGTGGGACTAGCGGGGAGCTCCTACGAGCAGTACTTC. This gives the protein CASSEVGLAGSSYEQYF.